The present entry profiles one T cell receptor beta chain with its context. Its cognate antigen is unknown. V shed 1 base and J shed 4 bases, with 8 bases lying between them. Germline values: CDR1 SGHDN, CDR2 FVKESK. The CDR3 totals 13 residues. The data originate from a study of shared clonotypes between healthy human individuals. The table came from immunoSEQ multiplex PCR; TCRdb's copy has only in-frame clones and leaves some out. The sample gives some 1.5 million clones, roughly 98% of which show up once; about 0.42% is in the top ten. Study conclusions and caveats: Researchers found naive subsets generally carried larger estimated richness than memory subsets.

The specimen was naive CD4+ T cells sorted from blood. Subset in this sample: CD45RA+ positively selected. The gene calls are TRBV14 and TRBJ2-7; maybe TRBD2 (5 bases). The clonotype originates from a man aged 25 to 45 in good health. CDR3 sequence reads: CASSQVTGYEQYF. CDR3 DNA: TGTGCCAGCAGCCAAGTAACGGGATACGAGCAGTACTTC. Supplemented by reference TRBV14 and TRBJ2-7, the full variable domain reads EAGVTQFPSHSVIEKGQTVTLRCDPISGHDNLYWYRRVMGKEIKFLLHFVKESKQDESGMPNNRFLAERTGGTYSTLKVQPAELEDSGVYFCASSQVTGYEQYFGPGTRLTVT.